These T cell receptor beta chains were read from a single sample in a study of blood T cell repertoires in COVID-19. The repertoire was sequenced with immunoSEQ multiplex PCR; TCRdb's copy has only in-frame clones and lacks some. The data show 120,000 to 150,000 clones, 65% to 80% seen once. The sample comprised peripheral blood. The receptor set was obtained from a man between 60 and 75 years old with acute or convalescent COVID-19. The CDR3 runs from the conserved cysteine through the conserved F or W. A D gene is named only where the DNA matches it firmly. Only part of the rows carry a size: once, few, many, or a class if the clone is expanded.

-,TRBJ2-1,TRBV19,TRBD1,TGTGCCAGTAGTATGGACAGGGTCAATCACAATGAGCAGTTCTTC,CASSMDRVNHNEQFF
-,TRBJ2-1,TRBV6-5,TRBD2,TGTGCCACCCGATCTAGCGGGAGCTCCTACAATGAGCAGTTCTTC,CATRSSGSSYNEQFF
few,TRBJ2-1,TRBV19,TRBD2,TGTGCCAGTAGTAATAGCGGGTACAATGAGCAGTTCTTC,CASSNSGYNEQFF
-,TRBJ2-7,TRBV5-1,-,TGCGCCAGCAGCCTAGGAGGAGAAGCGCCAACCTACGAGCAGTACTTC,CASSLGGEAPTYEQYF
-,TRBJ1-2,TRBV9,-,TGTGCCAGCAGCTCTCCCCCACAGGACATGCACTATGGCTACACCTTC,CASSSPPQDMHYGYTF
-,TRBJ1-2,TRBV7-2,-,TGTGCCAGCATCCCATTCGTGGCAGGGCAATATGGCTACACCTTC,CASIPFVAGQYGYTF
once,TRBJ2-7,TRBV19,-,TGTGCCAGTAGTCCGGGAGTGAACTACGAGCAGTACTTC,CASSPGVNYEQYF
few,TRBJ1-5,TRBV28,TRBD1,TGTGCCAGTCAGATACAGGGGGCAGGCAATCAGCCCCAGCATTTT,CASQIQGAGNQPQHF
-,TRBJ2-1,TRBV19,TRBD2,TGTGCCAGTACCGCCCTCCTGACTAGCGGGGGCAATGAGCAGTTCTTC,CASTALLTSGGNEQFF
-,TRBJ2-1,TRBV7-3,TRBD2,TGTGCCAGCAGCTTAGGGCTAGCGGTGTTCAATGAGCAGTTCTTC,CASSLGLAVFNEQFF
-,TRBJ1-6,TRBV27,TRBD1,TGTGCCAGCAGTTCCTGGGGACAGGATAATTCACCCCTCCACTTT,CASSSWGQDNSPLHF
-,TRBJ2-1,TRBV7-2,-,TGTGCCAGCAGCTTAGAACTCCATGAGCAGTTCTTC,CASSLELHEQFF
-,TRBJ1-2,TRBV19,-,TGTGCCAGTAGTATAGCCCGGGGGGCAGCTAACTATGGCTACACCTTC,CASSIARGAANYGYTF
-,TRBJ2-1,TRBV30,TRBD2,TGTGCCTGGAGGGTACCGGGACTAGCGGGAGGTGAGCAGTTCTTC,CAWRVPGLAGGEQFF
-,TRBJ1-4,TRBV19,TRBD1,TGTGCCTGCCCGGACAGGGAAGAGGAGCCTAATGAAAAACTGTTTTTT,CACPDREEEPNEKLFF
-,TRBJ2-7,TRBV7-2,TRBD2,TGTGCCAGCAGCTTAGGACTAGCGGGGGGAGGCCACGAGCAGTACTTC,CASSLGLAGGGHEQYF
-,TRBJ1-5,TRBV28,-,TGTGCCAGCACTCGGTGGGGAGATCAGCCCCAGCATTTT,CASTRWGDQPQHF
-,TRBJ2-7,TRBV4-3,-,TGCGCCAGCAGCCAAGAGTCAGGGGACTCCTACGAGCAGTACTTC,CASSQESGDSYEQYF
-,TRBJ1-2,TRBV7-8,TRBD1,TGTGCCAGCAGCTTCGGGACAGGGGGCTATGGCTACACCTTC,CASSFGTGGYGYTF
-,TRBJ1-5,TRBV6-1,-,TGTGCCAGCAGTGAGGTCAGCCTAGAACCCCAGCATTTT,CASSEVSLEPQHF
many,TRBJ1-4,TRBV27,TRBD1,TGTGCCAGCAGTTTCCTTGGACAGGGGGCTAATGAAAAACTGTTTTTT,CASSFLGQGANEKLFF
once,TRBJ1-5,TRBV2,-,TGTGCCAGCACGGGAAATAGCAATCAGCCCCAGCATTTT,CASTGNSNQPQHF
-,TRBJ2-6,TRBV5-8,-,TGTGCCAGCAGCTTGGACAGGGCTGGGGCCAACGTCCTGACTTTC,CASSLDRAGANVLTF
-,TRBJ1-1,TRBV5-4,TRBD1,TGTGCCAGCAGAACCCGACAGGGGTCCAAATTCAACACTGAAGCTTTCTTT,CASRTRQGSKFNTEAFF
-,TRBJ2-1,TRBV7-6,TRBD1,TGTGCCAGCAGCTTACCCGGGACAGGGTTACATGAGCAGTTCTTC,CASSLPGTGLHEQFF
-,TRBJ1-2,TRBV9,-,TGTGCCAGCAGCCCAGAGGGAGGGCGGAACTATGGCTACACCTTC,CASSPEGGRNYGYTF
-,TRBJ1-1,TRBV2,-,TGTGCCAGCAGTGAATTAGGGGAGGGAACTGAAGCTTTCTTT,CASSELGEGTEAFF
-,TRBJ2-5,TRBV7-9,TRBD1,TGTGCCAGCAGCTTAGGAACAGGGGCATTGGGGGAGACCCAGTACTTC,CASSLGTGALGETQYF
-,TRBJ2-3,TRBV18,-,TGTGCCAGCTCACCACCACAGCCCACAGATACGCAGTATTTT,CASSPPQPTDTQYF
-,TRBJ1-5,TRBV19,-,TGTGCCAGTAGCCAAGAAGGTCGGGAGGGGCCGGCCCAGCATTTT,CASSQEGREGPAQHF
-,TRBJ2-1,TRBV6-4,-,TGTGCCAGCAGCGGACAAGGGGCCGGAGAGCAGTTCTTC,CASSGQGAGEQFF
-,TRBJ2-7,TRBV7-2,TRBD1,TGTGCCAGCAGCTTAGGAGGACAGGGGGCCTACGAGCAGTACTTC,CASSLGGQGAYEQYF
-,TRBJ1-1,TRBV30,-,TGTGCCTGGAGTGTCGGCAGGCTTAAGAACACTGAAGCTTTCTTT,CAWSVGRLKNTEAFF
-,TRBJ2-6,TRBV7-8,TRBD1,TGTGCCAGCAGCCTGGCAGGACAGGGAGTACTTTCTGGGGCCAACGTCCTGACTTTC,CASSLAGQGVLSGANVLTF
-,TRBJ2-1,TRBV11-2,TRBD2,TGTGCCAGCAGGGAGCGGGAGGGCCTTTACAATGAGCAGTTCTTC,CASREREGLYNEQFF
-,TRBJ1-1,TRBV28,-,TGTGCCAGCCTAGGGGTATTGGGCACTGAAGCTTTCTTT,CASLGVLGTEAFF
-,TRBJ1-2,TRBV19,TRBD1,TGTGCCAGTAGTATTCTGGGACAGGGTGACGGCTACACCTTC,CASSILGQGDGYTF
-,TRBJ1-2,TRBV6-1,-,TGTGCCAGCAGTGAATCTTCAGGGTATGGCTACACCTTC,CASSESSGYGYTF
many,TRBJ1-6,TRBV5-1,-,TGCGCCAGCAGCTTGGCAGGGCAGGGTTCACCCCTCCACTTT,CASSLAGQGSPLHF
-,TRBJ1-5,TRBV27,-,TGTGCCAGCGGGGCGTGGGCGCGCCAGCCCCAGCATTTT,CASGAWARQPQHF
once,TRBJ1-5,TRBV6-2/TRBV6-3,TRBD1,TGTGCCAGCAGTTGGGGACAGGGAAACTTTCAGCCCCAGCATTTT,CASSWGQGNFQPQHF
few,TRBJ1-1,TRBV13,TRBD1,TGTGCCAGCAGCTCCGGACGGGACAGGGGTTGGGTCGGAACTTTCTTT,CASSSGRDRGWVGTFF
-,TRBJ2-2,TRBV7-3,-,TGTGCCAGCAGCTTTGACATACCCGGGGAGCTGTTTTTT,CASSFDIPGELFF